The 23 T cell receptor beta chains presented below share a single source sample, sequenced in a study of a mutant IDH1 vaccine in newly diagnosed glioma. Time point specified: week 23, last vaccination. One vaccine dose held 300 ug of mutant IDH1 20-mer peptide and came with topical imiquimod. Method: immunoSEQ multiplex PCR; TCRdb's copy keeps in-frame clones and lacks some. The table records tens of thousands of clones, around 81% of them present only once. No cognate antigen is known for these TCRs. The source was PBMCs, collected from a glioma patient whose treatment included an IDH1 peptide vaccine. All receptors derive from a man aged 35 to 55 with glioma.

The chain is built from TRBV7-3 and TRBJ1-1; D possibly corresponds to TRBD1 (6 bases). Germline V lookup: CDR1 SGHTA, CDR2 FQGTGA. Trimming took 5 bases from V and 5 from J, leaving 18 bases between them. The CDR3 is 15 residues long. CDR3 residues: CASSPRGGVGTEAFF. The CDR3 DNA reads as TGTGCCAGCAGCCCTCGCGGGGGCGTCGGGACTGAAGCTTTCTTT.

The rearrangement joins TRBV27 to TRBJ2-6; no definite D call. The CDR3 has 14 residues. Germline V gene data show CDR1 as MNHEY and CDR2 as SMNVEV (reference sequence). V gave up 4 bases and J gave up 0 bases, with 4 bases separating them. The CDR3: CASSSRSGANVLTF. The DNA for the CDR3 is TGTGCCAGCAGTTCCCGCTCTGGGGCCAACGTCCTGACTTTC.

With respect to this clone: The CDR3 end shows no conserved phenylalanine or tryptophan, and so a read error is likely. It is unclear where the CDR3 begins or ends on the DNA, so no DNA is shown, and the CDR3 is as TCRdb lists it. The chain has TRBV15 and TRBJ2-6; TRBD1 is the table's D call and was not checked against the DNA. Germline-derived CDR1 and CDR2 are LNHNV and YYDKDF (reference sequence). The CDR3 is 12 amino acids long, termini counted. The CDR3 sequence is CATSGLIRCDKV.

In its sample, this clone was seen once. Mismatch with germline at one junction end may stem from a read error. The chain links TRBV19 to TRBJ1-3; D not resolved. The CDR3 is 16 residues long. Germline lookup yields CDR1 LNHDA and CDR2 SQIVND (reference sequence). Here the CDR3 reads CAGSLGLGVSGNTIYF. For the CDR3, the DNA is TGTGCCGGTAGTCTTGGACTGGGAGTCTCTGGAAACACCATATATTTT.

The chain combines TRBV7-8 with TRBJ2-2; D may correspond to TRBD1 or TRBD2 (5 bases each). Germline V gives CDR1 SGHVS, CDR2 FQNEAQ. With 7 bases removed from V and 0 bases from J, the gap between germline ends came to 21 bases. This CDR3 is built from 18 residues. CDR3 nucleotides: TGTGCCAGCACCCGAGGGGATCCCCCAACCGCGAACACCGGGGAGCTGTTTTTT. This encodes CASTRGDPPTANTGELFF. Drawing the rest from reference TRBV7-8 and TRBJ2-2, the complete variable domain is GAGVSQSPRYKVAKRGQDVALRCDPISGHVSLFWYQQALGQGPEFLTYFQNEAQLDKSGLPSDRFFAERPEGSVSTLKIQRTQQEDSAVYLCASTRGDPPTANTGELFFGEGSRLTVL.

This rearrangement joins TRBV5-4 to TRBJ2-5; D ambiguous. The CDR3 is made up of 12 amino acids. Looked up from germline, CDR1 is SGHNT and CDR2 is YYREEE (reference sequence). V lost 4 bases, J lost 2 bases, and 6 bases lay in between. Here the CDR3 reads CASSVAQETQYF. The CDR3 nucleotides are TGTGCCAGCAGCGTGGCTCAAGAGACCCAGTACTTC. Complete variable domain (other parts from reference TRBV5-4 and TRBJ2-5): ETGVTQSPTHLIKTRGQQVTLRCSSQSGHNTVSWYQQALGQGPQFIFQYYREEENGRGNFPPRFSGLQFPNYSSELNVNALELDDSALYLCASSVAQETQYFGPGTRLLVL.

This clone was seen only a few times. The rearrangement uses TRBV13 and TRBJ2-5, with 9 bases matching TRBD2. The CDR3 has 15 residues. V was clipped by 3 bases and J by 0 bases; unmatched bases: 2. The V gene's germline CDR1 is PRHDT and CDR2 FYEKMQ (reference sequence). The CDR3 DNA is TGTGCCAGCAGCTTGCAGCGGGGGGACCAAGAGACCCAGTACTTC. As protein: CASSLQRGDQETQYF.

The V call is TRBV28, the J call TRBJ2-7; 7 nucleotides line up with TRBD2. Germline values: CDR1 MDHEN, CDR2 SYDVKM. This CDR3 has 14 amino acids. V lost 1 base and J lost 6; bases outside the gene matches: 6. CDR3 loop: CASSLSGLAVEQYF. In nucleotides, the CDR3 is TGTGCCAGCAGTTTATCAGGGCTAGCGGTCGAGCAGTACTTC.

The rearrangement links TRBV6-5 to TRBJ1-4; D may be TRBD1 (6 bases). Germline V lookup: CDR1 MNHEY, CDR2 SVGAGI. The CDR3 consists of 14 residues. Trimming removed 0 bases at V and 8 bases at J, with 10 bases between. This CDR3 is CASSYSIGTEKLFF. In DNA form, the CDR3 reads TGTGCCAGCAGTTACTCGATCGGGACAGAAAAACTGTTTTTT.

This clone was detected only once. The chain joins TRBV11-2 to TRBJ2-1; the match to TRBD2 covers 11 bases. Germline assignment: CDR1 SGHAT and CDR2 FQNNGV. V shed 6 bases, J shed 5 bases, and the junction held 9 bases outside the gene matches. CDR3 length: 16 residues. In DNA form, the CDR3 reads TGTGCCAGCAGATCATATAGCGGGAGGGAGCACAATGAGCAGTTCTTC. Its protein product is CASRSYSGREHNEQFF.

The chain has TRBV5-1 and TRBJ1-3; 8 positions agree with TRBD1. This CDR3 has 17 amino acids. V dropped 3 bases and J dropped 0; count of bases not matched to a gene: 8. Germline V gene data show CDR1 as SGHRS and CDR2 as YFSETQ. This CDR3 is CASSYTGQGYSGNTIYF. CDR3 bases: TGCGCCAGCAGCTACACTGGACAGGGTTACTCTGGAAACACCATATATTTT.

The chain uses TRBV7-8 and TRBJ2-3; 10 positions match TRBD2. Trimming removed 1 base from V and 3 bases from J; junction bases left unmatched: 4. The CDR3 has 16 amino acids. CDR1 and CDR2 (germline): SGHVS, FQNEAQ. As DNA, the CDR3 is TGTGCCAGCAGCTTAGTAGCGGGGGGTTGGACAGATACGCAGTATTTT. Translating it yields CASSLVAGGWTDTQYF.

The chain carries TRBV7-2 and TRBJ2-1; 10 bases are a match to TRBD2. The germline gives CDR1 SGHTA, CDR2 FQGNSA. With V trimmed by 1 base and J by 7 bases, 7 bases remained unmatched. This CDR3 has 16 residues. The CDR3: CASSLDSGRAGNEQFF. CDR3 nucleotides: TGTGCCAGCAGCTTAGACAGCGGGAGGGCCGGGAATGAGCAGTTCTTC.

The chain joins TRBV13 to TRBJ1-3, with D perhaps TRBD1 (6 bases). The V gene's germline CDR1 is PRHDT and CDR2 FYEKMQ (reference sequence). Trimming took off 0 bases at V and 0 bases at J, with 9 bases between the two ends. The CDR3 runs to 16 residues. The CDR3 here is CASSLGGGRSGNTIYF. DNA of the CDR3: TGTGCCAGCAGCTTAGGAGGGGGGCGCTCTGGAAACACCATATATTTT. Combining the CDR3 with reference TRBV13 and TRBJ1-3 gives the whole variable domain AAGVIQSPRHLIKEKRETATLKCYPIPRHDTVYWYQQGPGQDPQFLISFYEKMQSDKGSIPDRFSAQQFSDYHSELNMSSLELGDSALYFCASSLGGGRSGNTIYFGEGSWLTVV.

The V call is TRBV6-5, the J call TRBJ1-2; tentatively, D is TRBD1 (6 bases). Germline V lookup: CDR1 MNHEY, CDR2 SVGAGI. CDR3 length: 13 residues. The V end was cut by 0 bases, the J end by 7 bases, with 9 bases between. CDR3 sequence: CASSYSRGGGYTF. The CDR3 region has the DNA TGTGCCAGCAGTTACTCCAGGGGAGGTGGCTACACCTTC.

This chain joins TRBV15 and TRBJ1-6, with D possibly being TRBD1 (6 bases). The V end lost 0 bases, the J end lost 2 bases, and 11 bases lay between the germline ends. The CDR3 covers 17 residues. Germline V CDR1 and CDR2: LNHNV, YYDKDF (reference sequence). Here the CDR3 reads CATSRDIRGAYNSPLHF. CDR3 nucleotides: TGTGCCACCAGCAGAGATATCAGGGGAGCCTATAATTCACCCCTCCACTTT.

This clone was seen only once. This chain connects TRBV30 to TRBJ2-1, with TRBD2 matching 13 bases. Trimming removed 3 bases from V and 2 bases from J; junction bases left unmatched: 4. The CDR3 length is 16 residues. Per the germline V gene, CDR1 is GTSNPN and CDR2 is SVGIG (reference sequence). This chain's CDR3 is CAWSRGLAGTYNEQFF. For the CDR3, the DNA is TGTGCCTGGAGCCGGGGACTAGCGGGGACCTACAATGAGCAGTTCTTC.

V is TRBV7-8 and J is TRBJ2-3, with 9 bases identical to TRBD2. The CDR3 consists of 17 residues. V gave up 3 bases and J gave up 0 bases; unmatched junction bases: 7. CDR1 SGHVS and CDR2 FQNEAQ come from the germline V gene. The CDR3 is CASSFRREGLSTDTQYF. The CDR3 DNA follows: TGTGCCAGCAGCTTCAGGCGGGAGGGCCTAAGCACAGATACGCAGTATTTT. Complete variable domain (other parts from reference TRBV7-8 and TRBJ2-3): GAGVSQSPRYKVAKRGQDVALRCDPISGHVSLFWYQQALGQGPEFLTYFQNEAQLDKSGLPSDRFFAERPEGSVSTLKIQRTQQEDSAVYLCASSFRREGLSTDTQYFGPGTRLTVL.

The rearrangement uses TRBV5-6 and TRBJ2-2; D gene ambiguous. From germline, CDR1 is SGHDT and CDR2 YYEEEE. This CDR3 region has 13 residues. Trimming cost V 4 bases and J 8 bases, with 12 bases left between them. The DNA of the CDR3 is TGTGCCAGCAGCCTCTATAAAGCTGGGGAGCTGTTTTTT. It encodes CASSLYKAGELFF.

The chain carries TRBV5-6 and TRBJ2-5; 7 nucleotides match TRBD2. V gave up 1 base and J gave up 3 bases; unmatched junction bases: 3. The CDR3 length is 14 residues. Germline V gene data show CDR1 as SGHDT and CDR2 as YYEEEE. In nucleotides, the CDR3 is TGTGCCAGCAGCTTGCCGGGGGGAAAAGAGACCCAGTACTTC. Translated, it gives CASSLPGGKETQYF.

The chain couples TRBV28 to TRBJ2-7, with TRBD2 matching 15 bases. Germline CDR1 reads MDHEN; CDR2 reads SYDVKM. Germline trimming cut 3 bases from V and 2 bases from J; bases unmatched to any gene: 8. CDR3 size: 18 residues. Written as DNA, the CDR3 is TGTGCCAGCAGTTTGATCCCCGGACTAGCGGGAGGGCCCTACGAGCAGTACTTC. This sequence encodes CASSLIPGLAGGPYEQYF.

The chain employs TRBV19 and TRBJ1-5; possibly TRBD1 for D (5 bases). CDR3 length equals 12 residues. Trimming stripped 6 bases from V and 7 bases from J, with 10 bases between. Germline V CDR1 and CDR2: LNHDA, SQIVND (reference sequence). In DNA form, the CDR3 reads TGTGCCAGTAGCCCCGGGGGACAGCCCCAGCATTTT. Its protein product is CASSPGGQPQHF.

V is TRBV5-4 and J is TRBJ2-5; 7 bases line up with TRBD1. There are 15 residues in the CDR3. Germline V gene sequence: CDR1 SGHNT, CDR2 YYREEE (reference sequence). The V gene end was trimmed by 4 bases and the J gene end by 5 bases; junction bases not matched to a gene: 11. The DNA of the CDR3 is TGTGCCAGCAGCCAACAACAGGGGAGTGAGGAGACCCAGTACTTC. Translated, it gives CASSQQQGSEETQYF.